This TCR beta chain appears in the sequencing data of a study of T cell repertoires in cytomegalovirus infection. The CDR3 has 18 amino acids. The ends lost 5 bases at V and 6 bases at J; junction bases unmatched: 15. TCRdb re-called the reads through MiXCR, storing one row per CDR3 protein. Among 800,000 to 950,000 distinct CDR3 sequences, roughly 33% were seen once, and the ten largest hold around 12%. Of note for this clonotype: Its antigen is not known.

General observations from the study: Clonotype analysis showed dominance of the ex vivo response by HLA-C-restricted CMV-specific TCR beta clonotypes.

The TCR comes from a human donor in good health (CMV status not recorded). Some clones in this sample may be carry-over from other donors' samples. Specimen: cultured CD8+ T cells from PBMCs, collected from culture after CMV antigen stimulation. The genes are TRBV12-3 or TRBV12-4 and TRBJ2-3; 12 nucleotides match TRBD2. CDR3 sequence: CASSDPGLAGPTGDTQYF. As DNA, the CDR3 is TGTGCCAGCAGTGATCCGGGACTAGCGGGTCCAACGGGGGATACGCAGTATTTT.